These 20 T cell receptor beta chains were sequenced from one sample in a study of T cells in Graves' hyperthyroidism and ophthalmopathy. RNA transcripts were the template for amplifying TCR beta CDR3 regions. A set of HTBI primers served as the primers for a first-round RT-PCR of the TCR CDR3. Each CDR3 protein gets one entry after TCRdb re-called the multiplex PCR reads with MiXCR. The sample lists about 160,000 distinct CDR3 sequences, 9.4% occurring once. The sequencing input was blood. The receptor set was obtained from a woman aged 18-29 years with Graves' hyperthyroidism that later progressed to Graves' ophthalmopathy.

In this sample, this clonotype turned up a few times. J is TRBJ1-4 and V is TRBV5-6; D not certain. Trimming removed 2 bases from V and 3 bases from J, with 8 bases in between. Germline CDR1 and CDR2: SGHDT and YYEEEE. The CDR3 spans 14 residues. The CDR3 coding sequence is TGTGCCAGCAGCTTATTGGCGGCTAATGAAAAACTGTTTTTT. This sequence encodes CASSLLAANEKLFF.

This clonotype occurred many times. The J gene is TRBJ1-2, the V gene TRBV6-4; 9 positions match TRBD1. J was trimmed by 4 bases and V by 2 bases; bases with no gene match: 8. The CDR3 is made up of 16 amino acids. Germline V gene lookup returns CDR1 MRHNA and CDR2 SNTAGT. CDR3 in amino acids: CASSDGTGMAPYGYTF. The CDR3 DNA reads as TGTGCCAGCAGTGACGGGACAGGGATGGCCCCCTATGGCTACACCTTC.

This clonotype was observed at least ten times. J is TRBJ1-1 and V is TRBV5-1; no definite D call. The CDR3 contains 13 residues. V dropped 0 bases and J dropped 4 bases, with 7 bases sitting between them. Germline V lookup: CDR1 SGHRS, CDR2 YFSETQ. The CDR3 region is CASSLEVSTEAFF. CDR3 coding DNA: TGCGCCAGCAGCTTGGAAGTGAGCACTGAAGCTTTCTTT.

This clonotype was seen many times. This rearrangement joins TRBV9 to TRBJ1-1; D not resolved. Germline V lookup: CDR1 SGDLS, CDR2 YYNGEE. V was cut by 0 bases and J by 1 base, with 4 bases left in between. The CDR3 is made up of 13 amino acids. CDR3 nucleotide sequence: TGTGCCAGCAGCGTAGTTCCGAACACTGAAGCTTTCTTT. Protein sequence: CASSVVPNTEAFF.

This chain connects TRBV9 to TRBJ2-1, with D perhaps TRBD1 (6 bases). The CDR3 totals 15 residues. From germline, CDR1 is SGDLS and CDR2 YYNGEE. V shed 2 bases and J shed 4 bases, with 13 bases lying between them. This chain's CDR3 is CASSVSTGIYNEQFF. CDR3 DNA sequence: TGTGCCAGCAGCGTCTCCACAGGGATTTACAATGAGCAGTTCTTC.

There are a few counts of this clonotype. The V and J genes are TRBV29-1 and TRBJ2-3; D is possibly TRBD1 (6 bases). Germline loops: CDR1 SQVTM, CDR2 ANQGSEA. The CDR3 loop spans 15 amino acids. V gave up 0 bases and J gave up 10 bases, with 20 bases separating them. CDR3 bases: TGCAGCGTTGAAGATCATGGGGGCGCTTCTTATTCGCAGTATTTT. It yields the protein CSVEDHGGASYSQYF.

In this sample, this clonotype turned up many times. The genes are TRBV30 and TRBJ2-7, with 9 positions matching TRBD1. With 0 bases clipped from V and 3 bases from J, the junction kept 3 bases outside the gene matches. Germline values: CDR1 GTSNPN, CDR2 SVGIG (reference sequence). The CDR3 has 14 residues. This chain's CDR3 is CAWSVPGQGYEQYF. The CDR3 region has the DNA TGTGCCTGGAGTGTGCCGGGACAGGGCTACGAGCAGTACTTC.

This clonotype was seen only a few times. This rearrangement joins TRBV7-9 to TRBJ2-6; TRBD1 might be the D (7 bases). Germline values: CDR1 SEHNR, CDR2 FQNEAQ (reference sequence). V was shortened by 5 bases and J by 0 bases, with 23 bases between the two germline ends. CDR3 length: 20 amino acids. The CDR3 bases are TGTGCCAGCAGCCCAGTGGAGCAGGGGGGCTTACGCTCTGGGGCCAACGTCCTGACTTTC. It codes for CASSPVEQGGLRSGANVLTF.

The table lists this clonotype with many counts. The genes are TRBV7-2 and TRBJ2-7; tentatively, D is TRBD2 (7 bases). The germline CDR1 and CDR2 sequences are SGHTA and FQGNSA. The CDR3 runs to 15 residues. V lost 5 bases, J lost 5 bases, and 19 bases lay in between. CDR3 protein: CASSVRGGKFDEQYF. The CDR3 bases are TGTGCCAGCAGCGTCAGGGGAGGGAAGTTCGACGAGCAGTACTTC.

This clonotype turned up a few times. A much bigger clone sits one base away, suggesting this may be a read error. The CDR3 does not end in the conserved phenylalanine or tryptophan, so this is likely a read error. In nucleotides, the CDR3 is TGTGCCAGCAGCCTACAGGGTTGGGAGACCCAGTACCTC. Translation: CASSLQGWETQYL. The chain joins TRBV7-9 to TRBJ2-5; tentatively, D is TRBD1 (6 bases). V was clipped by 5 bases and J by 5 bases, with 12 bases between them. Germline V gives CDR1 SEHNR, CDR2 FQNEAQ (reference sequence). CDR3 length: 13 residues.

This rearrangement joins TRBV9 to TRBJ2-4; D may be TRBD1 or TRBD2 (6 bases each). The germline V gene encodes CDR1 SGDLS and CDR2 YYNGEE. The CDR3 length is 15 residues. Trimming removed 0 bases from V and 6 bases from J, with 13 bases in between. The CDR3, as DNA: TGTGCCAGCAGCGTAGTTCCGGGGGCGGGAAACATTCAGTACTTC. Protein product: CASSVVPGAGNIQYF. Using reference TRBV9 and TRBJ2-4 for the parts outside the CDR3, the full variable domain is DSGVTQTPKHLITATGQRVTLRCSPRSGDLSVYWYQQSLDQGLQFLIQYYNGEERAKGNILERFSAQQFPDLHSELNLSSLELGDSALYFCASSVVPGAGNIQYFGAGTRLSVL.

The table lists this clonotype with many counts. J is TRBJ1-1 and V is TRBV11-1, with D unclear. The V and J ends lost 6 bases and 5 bases respectively, with 10 bases between them. Germline V gene sequence: CDR1 SGHAT, CDR2 FQDESV (reference sequence). The CDR3 is 12 amino acids. In DNA form, the CDR3 reads TGTGCCAGCAGAGTGGGCGGGACTGAAGCTTTCTTT. Translating gives CASRVGGTEAFF.

This chain joins TRBV20-1 and TRBJ2-1, with 14 nucleotides matching TRBD2. From germline, CDR1 is DFQATT and CDR2 SNEGSKA (reference sequence). Trimming removed 4 bases from V and 2 bases from J; junction bases left unmatched: 13. The CDR3 loop spans 19 amino acids. Here the CDR3 DNA reads TGCAGTGCTACCACCCTCAGGGGACTAGCGGGAGTTACCTACAATGAGCAGTTCTTC. This translates into CSATTLRGLAGVTYNEQFF.

This clonotype has a count of ten or more. This chain links TRBV4-1 with TRBJ2-7; D may be TRBD2 (5 bases). The CDR3 contains 15 residues. V gave up 4 bases and J gave up 2 bases, with 15 bases separating them. Germline CDR1 MGHRA, CDR2 YSYEKL. This CDR3 is CASSRGLVGAYEQYF. The DNA for the CDR3 is TGCGCCAGCAGCCGAGGACTCGTCGGTGCCTACGAGCAGTACTTC.

This clonotype was seen at least ten times. The chain couples TRBV7-3 to TRBJ2-7; unclear D gene. The V gene lost 1 base and the J gene lost 2 bases, with 6 bases spanning the gap. Germline V gives CDR1 SGHTA, CDR2 FQGTGA. The CDR3 is 13 amino acids. Here the CDR3 DNA reads TGTGCCAGCAGCTTAAGGACCCCCTACGAGCAGTACTTC. This translates into CASSLRTPYEQYF.

This clonotype showed up many times. A junction boundary mismatches the germline segment, possibly from a read error. V usage is TRBV2 and J usage is TRBJ1-2, with D uncertain. CDR1 and CDR2 (germline): SNHLY, FYNNEI. The CDR3 contains 13 residues. The CDR3 here is CASSVAFNFGYTF. In DNA, the CDR3 is TGTGCCAGCAGTGTCGCCTTTAACTTTGGCTACACCTTC.

About this clonotype itself: A much bigger clone sits one base away, suggesting this may be a read error. V and J are TRBV5-1 and TRBJ1-2; D gene ambiguous. The CDR3 is 17 residues long. Per germline, CDR1 SGHRS and CDR2 YFSETQ. CDR3 in amino acids: CASGLALVRGTNYGYTF. The CDR3 DNA reads as TGCGCCAGCGGCTTGGCCCTTGTCCGGGGAACTAACTATGGCTACACCTTC.

There are many counts of this clonotype. V gene TRBV3-1 combines with J gene TRBJ2-1; the match to TRBD2 covers 10 bases. Trimming removed 4 bases from V and 9 bases from J; junction bases left unmatched: 15. Germline-derived CDR1 and CDR2 are LGHDT and YNNKEL (reference sequence). The CDR3 is 17 amino acids. The CDR3 nucleotides read TGTGCCAGCAGCCTCGGCTCGCTAGCGGGAGCCTTGAGTGAGCAGTTCTTC. Encoded protein: CASSLGSLAGALSEQFF.

This clonotype came up many times. The chain links TRBV18 to TRBJ2-2; the D gene could be TRBD1 or TRBD2 (5 bases each). Germline CDR1 is KGHSH and CDR2 is LQKENI. This CDR3 has 15 residues. Deletions cut 8 bases from V and 0 bases from J, with 13 bases between. DNA of the CDR3: TGTGCCAGCCGTCTCGGGGCAGCGAACACCGGGGAGCTGTTTTTT. Translation: CASRLGAANTGELFF.

This clonotype was seen at least ten times. This chain joins TRBV9 and TRBJ1-1, with 10 bases lining up with TRBD1. This CDR3 is built from 16 residues. Germline V gives CDR1 SGDLS, CDR2 YYNGEE. With 4 bases clipped from V and 2 bases from J, the junction kept 8 bases outside the gene matches. The CDR3 is CASSQVGQGGNTEAFF. The CDR3 nucleotides read TGTGCCAGCAGCCAGGTAGGACAGGGGGGTAACACTGAAGCTTTCTTT.